This T cell receptor beta chain is drawn from a study of T cell responses to AZD1222 COVID-19 vaccine. Profiled with immunoSEQ multiplex PCR; TCRdb holds only in-frame clones, not every one. The table has about 130,000 clones, approximately 95% seen once. Trimming stripped 6 bases from V and 3 bases from J, with 11 bases between. In germline, CDR1 is LGHDT, CDR2 YNNKEL (reference sequence). CDR3 length equals 13 residues. The sequencing here drew on peripheral blood, taken 28 days after the second AZD1222 dose. The V and J genes are TRBV3-1 (or the pseudogene TRBV3-2) and TRBJ1-1, with D unresolved. The clonotype was recovered from an adult who received the AZD1222 COVID-19 vaccine. This CDR3 is CASSNQRYTEAFF. The CDR3 DNA reads as TGTGCCAGCAGTAATCAGAGATACACTGAAGCTTTCTTT.